A selection of T cell receptor beta chains follows, all from one sample in a study of T cells after yellow fever vaccination. TCRdb recomputed calls from the 5' RACE reads with MiXCR, one row per CDR3 protein. The table lists 600,000 to 750,000 distinct CDR3 sequences, 9% to 15% of them singletons. This material consisted of PBMCs, taken on the day of the yellow fever booster vaccination. These receptors all come from a man aged 25-45 years who received the YFV17D yellow fever vaccine. CDR3s include the opening cysteine and the closing phenylalanine or tryptophan. A D gene is named only where the DNA matches it firmly. Only some rows state a clone size, as once, few, many or a class for expanded clones.

j_gene | d_gene | v_gene | abundance | len | CDR3aa | CDR3nt
TRBJ2-7 | TRBD2 | TRBV28 | many | 16 | CASSSLQGLAGALPHF | TGTGCCAGCAGCTCTCTACAAGGACTAGCGGGAGCACTTCCCCACTTC
TRBJ2-5 | - | TRBV10-3 | - | 14 | CAISRAEGQETQYF | TGTGCCATCAGCCGGGCCGAGGGCCAAGAGACCCAGTACTTC
TRBJ2-7 | - | TRBV5-5 | - | 16 | CASSTKGWTGTYEQYF | TGTGCCAGCAGTACTAAAGGTTGGACGGGGACCTACGAGCAGTACTTC
TRBJ2-4 | - | TRBV11-2 | few | 13 | CASSSGLSNIQYF | TGTGCCAGCAGCTCGGGGCTTTCGAACATTCAGTACTTC
TRBJ2-7 | - | TRBV6-5 | few | 15 | CASSSYAGLTYEQYF | TGTGCCAGCAGTTCCTACGCGGGGCTAACCTACGAGCAGTACTTC
TRBJ2-7 | TRBD2 | TRBV28 | few | 14 | CASSLRLAGGVWYF | TGTGCCAGCAGTTTAAGACTAGCGGGAGGGGTTTGGTACTTC
TRBJ2-2 | TRBD2 | TRBV7-6 | - | 18 | CASSLSWAGGTNTGELFF | TGTGCCAGCAGCTTATCTTGGGCGGGAGGGACGAACACCGGGGAGCTGTTTTTT
TRBJ2-3 | - | TRBV28 | many | 12 | CASSFPLRAQYF | TGTGCCAGCAGTTTTCCGCTTAGGGCGCAGTATTTT
TRBJ2-5 | - | TRBV6-2/TRBV6-3 | - | 14 | CASRTKGYQETQYF | TGTGCCAGTCGGACCAAGGGGTACCAAGAGACCCAGTACTTC
TRBJ2-2 | TRBD1 | TRBV27 | - | 15 | CASSGQGGWAGELFF | TGTGCCAGCAGCGGACAGGGAGGATGGGCCGGGGAGCTGTTTTTT
TRBJ2-2 | - | TRBV19 | few | 13 | CASSMRNTGELFF | TGTGCCAGTAGTATGCGGAACACCGGGGAGCTGTTTTTT
TRBJ2-7 | TRBD1 | TRBV5-1 | - | 15 | CASSPEAGTGSEQYF | TGCGCCAGCTCCCCGGAGGCCGGGACAGGGTCCGAGCAGTACTTC
TRBJ1-2 | - | TRBV10-3 | few | 13 | CAISVARNYGYTF | TGTGCCATCAGTGTAGCCAGAAACTATGGCTACACCTTC
TRBJ2-7 | TRBD2 | TRBV10-3 | - | 19 | CAISGVRGVVREASYEQYF | TGTGCCATCAGTGGTGTGAGGGGGGTGGTGCGGGAGGCCTCCTACGAGCAGTACTTC
TRBJ2-3 | TRBD1 | TRBV7-9 | many | 16 | CASSLGDRGRKDTQYF | TGTGCCAGCAGCTTAGGAGACAGGGGGCGCAAAGATACGCAGTATTTT
TRBJ2-3 | TRBD1 | TRBV20-1 | many | 14 | CSAPGTGRTDTQYF | TGCAGTGCCCCGGGGACAGGGAGGACAGATACGCAGTATTTT
TRBJ2-7 | - | TRBV7-6 | few | 14 | CASSSPGSDYEQYF | TGTGCCAGCAGCTCTCCGGGGTCGGACTACGAGCAGTACTTC
TRBJ2-6 | - | TRBV20-1 | few | 14 | CSARMASGAKVLTF | TGCAGTGCTAGAATGGCTTCTGGGGCCAAAGTCCTGACTTTC
TRBJ2-7 | - | TRBV5-4 | - | 15 | CASSLLSRGLYEQYF | TGTGCCAGCAGCTTGCTTTCCAGGGGTCTCTACGAGCAGTACTTC
TRBJ2-5 | TRBD1 | TRBV5-1 | - | 14 | CASSFRQGKETQYF | TGCGCCAGCAGCTTTCGACAGGGCAAAGAGACCCAGTACTTC
TRBJ1-1 | - | TRBV27 | many | 15 | CASSKGTNMNTEAFF | TGTGCCAGCAGTAAGGGGACCAACATGAACACTGAAGCTTTCTTT
TRBJ2-7 | - | TRBV5-1 | - | 16 | CASSLGPGAGGGEQYF | TGCGCCAGCAGCTTGGGTCCTGGGGCAGGGGGGGGCGAGCAGTACTTC
TRBJ2-1 | TRBD2 | TRBV12-5 | few | 18 | CASGLVFLRRELVNEQFF | TGTGCTAGTGGTTTGGTCTTTCTTCGGCGGGAGCTGGTCAATGAGCAGTTCTTC
TRBJ2-3 | - | TRBV6-5 | - | 14 | CASGSSGATDTQYF | TGTGCCAGCGGTAGCTCGGGCGCCACAGATACGCAGTATTTT
TRBJ1-2 | TRBD1 | TRBV12-3/TRBV12-4 | - | 14 | CALNTGAAGDGYTF | TGTGCCCTTAACACAGGGGCCGCGGGAGATGGCTACACCTTC
TRBJ2-1 | TRBD2 | TRBV6-5 | few | 17 | CASSYSIPGGPYNEQFF | TGTGCCAGCAGTTACTCGATACCGGGAGGGCCCTACAATGAGCAGTTCTTC
TRBJ2-7 | - | TRBV20-1 | few | 15 | CSARAPTGARDEQYF | TGCAGTGCTAGAGCCCCGACTGGAGCTCGGGACGAGCAGTACTTC
TRBJ2-7 | TRBD1 | TRBV9 | few | 13 | CASSAGTDYEQYF | TGTGCCAGCAGCGCTGGGACAGATTACGAGCAGTACTTC
TRBJ2-3 | - | TRBV20-1 | few | 13 | CSAREAAWDTQYF | TGCAGTGCTAGAGAGGCTGCTTGGGATACGCAGTATTTT
TRBJ2-2 | TRBD1 | TRBV12-3/TRBV12-4 | - | 18 | CASSLVWTGGENTGELFF | TGTGCCAGCAGTTTAGTGTGGACAGGGGGCGAGAACACCGGGGAGCTGTTTTTT
TRBJ2-1 | - | TRBV7-9 | - | 17 | CASSFYMLADSYNEQFF | TGTGCCAGCAGCTTTTACATGTTAGCGGACTCCTACAATGAGCAGTTCTTC
TRBJ2-1 | - | TRBV5-1 | few | 17 | CASSKEGRTNSYNEQFF | TGCGCCAGCTCAAAGGAGGGCCGCACCAACTCCTACAATGAGCAGTTCTTC
TRBJ2-3 | TRBD2 | TRBV9 | - | 16 | CASSASTSGVGDTQYF | TGTGCCAGCAGCGCCTCGACTAGCGGGGTGGGAGATACGCAGTATTTT
TRBJ2-1 | - | TRBV10-3 | - | 16 | CAISARTGTELGEQFF | TGTGCCATCAGTGCGAGGACCGGGACGGAGCTGGGAGAGCAGTTCTTC
TRBJ2-5 | TRBD2 | TRBV4-2 | few | 17 | CASSQAQAGEPFETQYF | TGTGCCAGCAGCCAGGCACAAGCGGGAGAGCCCTTTGAGACCCAGTACTTC
TRBJ2-7 | TRBD2 | TRBV20-1 | few | 14 | CSARASGGYYEQYF | TGCAGTGCTAGAGCTAGCGGGGGATACTACGAGCAGTACTTC
TRBJ1-1 | TRBD1 | TRBV4-3 | - | 14 | CASSRGRGTTEAFF | TGCGCCAGCAGTAGGGGCAGGGGGACCACTGAAGCTTTCTTT
TRBJ2-3 | - | TRBV25-1 | many | 14 | CASSEYALTDTQYF | TGTGCCAGCAGTGAATATGCACTCACAGATACGCAGTATTTT
TRBJ2-1 | TRBD2 | TRBV20-1 | - | 14 | CSARQGLALNEQFF | TGCAGTGCTAGACAGGGACTAGCGTTAAATGAGCAGTTCTTC
TRBJ2-1 | - | TRBV5-1 | many | 15 | CASSLGTPNLNEQFF | TGCGCCAGCAGCTTAGGGACTCCTAACTTAAATGAGCAGTTCTTC
TRBJ2-1 | TRBD2 | TRBV5-1 | few | 14 | CAVGLAGGTNEQFF | TGCGCCGTGGGGCTAGCGGGAGGTACCAATGAGCAGTTCTTC
TRBJ2-3 | TRBD1 | TRBV20-1 | - | 14 | CSASQTGGVDTQYF | TGCAGTGCTTCTCAGACAGGGGGCGTCGATACGCAGTATTTT
TRBJ2-1 | - | TRBV20-1 | few | 16 | CSARGGLAVSYNEQFF | TGCAGTGCTAGAGGGGGGTTAGCGGTCTCCTACAATGAGCAGTTCTTC
TRBJ1-1 | TRBD1 | TRBV6-1 | few | 14 | CASRGTGDFAEAFF | TGTGCCAGCAGGGGGACAGGGGATTTTGCTGAAGCTTTCTTT
TRBJ1-2 | TRBD1 | TRBV20-1 | - | 13 | CSAPGTGKRGYTF | TGCAGTGCCCCAGGGACAGGCAAACGAGGCTACACCTTC
TRBJ2-2 | TRBD2 | TRBV7-8 | few | 17 | CASSRPSGGTNTGELFF | TGTGCCAGCAGCCGGCCTAGCGGAGGGACGAACACCGGGGAGCTGTTTTTT
TRBJ2-3 | - | TRBV27 | - | 15 | CASSSGTVSTDTQYF | TGTGCCAGCAGTTCCGGGACGGTGAGCACAGATACGCAGTATTTT
TRBJ1-5 | - | TRBV3-1 | few | 14 | CASSQGGFDQPQHF | TGTGCCAGCAGCCAAGGGGGCTTCGATCAGCCCCAGCATTTT
TRBJ2-7 | TRBD1 | TRBV9 | - | 12 | CASGTGENEQYF | TGTGCCAGCGGGACAGGGGAGAACGAGCAGTACTTC
TRBJ1-5 | - | TRBV6-5 | - | 10 | CASRGQPQHF | TGTGCCAGCCGGGGCCAGCCCCAGCATTTT
TRBJ2-1 | TRBD1 | TRBV4-3 | - | 18 | CASSQDPRDRGYYNEQFF | TGCGCCAGCAGCCAAGACCCCCGGGACAGGGGTTACTACAATGAGCAGTTCTTC
TRBJ2-1 | TRBD2 | TRBV19 | few | 10 | CASSSGSMFF | TGTGCCAGTAGTAGCGGGAGCATGTTCTTC
TRBJ2-1 | TRBD1 | TRBV6-1 | - | 15 | CASNEMAGQENEQFF | TGTGCCAGCAACGAGATGGCGGGACAGGAGAATGAGCAGTTCTTC
TRBJ2-1 | TRBD2 | TRBV5-1 | many | 16 | CASSLGTSGNYNEQFF | TGCGCCAGCAGCTTGGGGACTAGCGGAAACTACAATGAGCAGTTCTTC
TRBJ1-1 | TRBD1 | TRBV11-2 | few | 13 | CASSYGTGAQAFF | TGTGCCAGCAGCTACGGGACAGGGGCTCAAGCTTTCTTT